This passage covers 8 T cell receptor beta chains from one sample sequenced in a study of technical replicates of blood from several donors. Measured with immunoSEQ multiplex PCR; TCRdb has only the in-frame clones, and not every one. The table shows about 71,000 clones, with 70% to 90% occurring only once. Sequencing was done on a sample of PBMCs. These receptors came from a human donor in good health. Some clones in this sample may be carry-over from other donors' samples.

The J gene is TRBJ2-7, the V gene TRBV10-3; the D is unclear. The CDR3 spans 14 residues. Trimming removed 3 bases from V and 4 bases from J, with 13 bases in between. Per germline, CDR1 ENHRY and CDR2 SYGVKD. Here the CDR3 reads CAISETAFGYEQYF. The CDR3 DNA is TGTGCCATCAGTGAAACGGCCTTCGGGTACGAGCAGTACTTC.

This clone was observed a single time. The chain carries TRBV21-1 and TRBJ2-7; TRBD2, the table's D call, lacks a check against the DNA. TRBV21-1 corresponds to a pseudogene. The CDR3 is made up of 20 amino acids. The CDR3 DNA reads as TGTGCCAGCAGCAAAGTTATAGGTAGCGGGAGTATCCCGAGGTCTTACGAGCAGTACTTC. This encodes CASSKVIGSGSIPRSYEQYF.

The chain uses TRBV27 and TRBJ2-1; TRBD1 matches 10 bases. The CDR3 is 15 amino acids. The germline CDR1 and CDR2 sequences are MNHEY and SMNVEV (reference sequence). Trimming cost V 2 bases and J 5 bases; bases outside gene matches: 3. CDR3 bases: TGTGCCAGCAGTTTAGTTGGGACAGGGGACAATGAGCAGTTCTTC. Encoded protein: CASSLVGTGDNEQFF.

The chain combines TRBV6-5 with TRBJ2-5; no definite D call. Trimming removed 4 bases from V and 2 bases from J, with 8 bases in between. This CDR3 contains 13 residues. Germline CDR1 is MNHEY and CDR2 is SVGAGI. This chain's CDR3 is CASSLSVQETQYF. Here the CDR3 DNA reads TGTGCCAGCAGTTTGTCCGTACAAGAGACCCAGTACTTC.

This chain joins TRBV4-3 and TRBJ2-7; D may be TRBD2 (7 bases). CDR1 is LGHNA, CDR2 YSLEER, per germline. CDR3 length equals 15 residues. V was trimmed by 2 bases and J by 5 bases, leaving 16 bases between them. CDR3 bases: TGCGCCAGCAGCCAATCGCGGGGGCTGGGCGACGAGCAGTACTTC. Translating gives CASSQSRGLGDEQYF.

CDR3 residues: CASSGTGNSPLHF. The CDR3 region has the DNA TGTGCCAGCAGCGGGACAGGGAATTCACCCCTCCACTTT. The genes are TRBV7-9 and TRBJ1-6; the match to TRBD1 covers 9 bases. The CDR3 is 13 amino acids. In germline, CDR1 is SEHNR, CDR2 FQNEAQ (reference sequence). V shed 5 bases and J 7 bases; nucleotides not matched to a gene: 0.

The genes are TRBV19 and TRBJ2-7; 7 bases are shared with TRBD2. The CDR3 consists of 13 residues. Germline assignment: CDR1 LNHDA and CDR2 SQIVND (reference sequence). Germline trimming cut 2 bases from V and 6 bases from J; bases unmatched to any gene: 4. The DNA of the CDR3 is TGTGCCAGTAGTATATCCCTAGCGGCCGAGCAGTACTTC. This sequence encodes CASSISLAAEQYF.

This clone was seen once. This rearrangement joins TRBV11-3 to TRBJ2-7; D might be TRBD1 (6 bases). Looked up from germline, CDR1 is SGHNT and CDR2 is YENEEA. CDR3 length: 15 residues. Between the trimmed V and J ends, which lost 2 bases and 5 bases, there was a span of 16 bases. CDR3 amino acids: CASSLSSGVSHEQYF. CDR3 coding DNA: TGTGCCAGCAGCTTAAGTTCAGGGGTATCCCACGAGCAGTACTTC.